The table lists the clone carrying this T cell receptor (beta chain) with many counts. TCRdb called the 5' RACE reads again in MiXCR, with one record for every CDR3 protein. This sample has roughly 15,000 distinct CDR3 sequences, with almost 8% found just once. V was trimmed by 1 base and J by 1 base, leaving 3 bases between them. Germline V gene data show CDR1 as SGHAT and CDR2 as FQNNGV. The CDR3 contains 13 residues. The time point denotes: sample taken at primary tumor resection. Unsorted whole RNA from tumor, nontumor lung or frozen PBMC underwent sequencing. The sample belongs to a study of spatial heterogeneity in lung cancer.

The chain couples TRBV11-2 to TRBJ2-3; D is uncertain. This specimen was PBMCs, taken at surgery. The receptor's source is a female donor with early-stage non-small cell lung cancer. The CDR3 is CASSLAGTDTQYF. The CDR3 nucleotides read TGTGCCAGCAGCTTAGCGGGCACAGATACGCAGTATTTT.